This record concerns one T cell receptor (beta chain) sequence. As yet, its antigen is unknown. The entry originates in a study of cytomegalovirus exposure and HLA in healthy donors. Study details: Sequencing of roughly 180 million T cells in an earlier analysis found more than 100 million unique TCR beta sequences.

The CDR3 has 11 residues. The V end was cut by 3 bases, the J end by 7 bases, with 6 bases between. Germline CDR1 reads SEHNR; CDR2 reads FQNEAQ (reference sequence). The PCR employed 60 Vbeta primers together with 13 Jbeta primers. Data came from immunoSEQ multiplex PCR; TCRdb stores just in-frame clones and leaves some out. The sample consists of about 100,000 clones, about four fifths of them appearing once. The study's findings and limits: Some V segments, TRBV6-2 and TRBV6-3 among them, were indistinguishable and were therefore excluded.

This rearrangement joins TRBV7-9 to TRBJ1-2, with D uncertain. The sample consisted of PBMCs. The receptor was isolated from a woman aged 70-85 years in good health and CMV-seropositive. The CDR3, as DNA: TGTGCCAGCAGCTTGGAGAGTGGCTACACCTTC. Translation gives CASSLESGYTF.